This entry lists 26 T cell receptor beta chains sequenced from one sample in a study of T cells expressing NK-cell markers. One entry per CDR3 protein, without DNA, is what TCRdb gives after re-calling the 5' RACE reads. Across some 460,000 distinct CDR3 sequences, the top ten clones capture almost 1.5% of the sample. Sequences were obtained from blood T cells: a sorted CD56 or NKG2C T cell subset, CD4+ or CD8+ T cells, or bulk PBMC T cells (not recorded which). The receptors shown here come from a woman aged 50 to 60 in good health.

This chain's CDR3 is CASSLRGETEAFF. The rearrangement uses TRBV28 and TRBJ1-1; the D call of TRBD1 rests on TCRdb alone, since no DNA is present to check it. In germline, CDR1 is MDHEN, CDR2 SYDVKM. This CDR3 contains 13 residues.

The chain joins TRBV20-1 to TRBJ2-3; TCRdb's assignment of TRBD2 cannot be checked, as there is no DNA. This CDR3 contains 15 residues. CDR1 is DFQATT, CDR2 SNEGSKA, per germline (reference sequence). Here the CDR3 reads CSARGLAVLTDTQYF.

This chain's CDR3 is CASSQAQTYEQYF. The chain couples TRBV4-2 to TRBJ2-7. The CDR3 sequence is 13 residues long. CDR1 is LGHNA and CDR2 is YNFKEQ in the germline V gene.

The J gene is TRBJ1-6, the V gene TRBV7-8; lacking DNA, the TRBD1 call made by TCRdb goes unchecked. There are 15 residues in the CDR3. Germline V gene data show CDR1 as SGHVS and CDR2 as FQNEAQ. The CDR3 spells CASSLTRDVSQVAHF. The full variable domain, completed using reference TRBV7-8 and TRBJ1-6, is GAGVSQSPRYKVAKRGQDVALRCDPISGHVSLFWYQQALGQGPEFLTYFQNEAQLDKSGLPSDRFFAERPEGSVSTLKIQRTQQEDSAVYLCASSLTRDVSQVAHFGNGTRLTVT.

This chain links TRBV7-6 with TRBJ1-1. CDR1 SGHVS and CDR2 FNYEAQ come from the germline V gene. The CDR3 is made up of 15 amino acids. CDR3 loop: CASSGDSAMNTEAFF.

The CDR3: CAWSSGTGVENEKLFF. V is TRBV30 and J is TRBJ1-4; TCRdb picks TRBD1, but there is no DNA to check that call. The germline V gene has CDR1 GTSNPN and CDR2 SVGIG (reference sequence). The CDR3 loop spans 16 amino acids.

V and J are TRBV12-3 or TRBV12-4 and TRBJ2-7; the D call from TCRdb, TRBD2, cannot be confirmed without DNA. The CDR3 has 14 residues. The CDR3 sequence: CASSPARTSGEQYF.

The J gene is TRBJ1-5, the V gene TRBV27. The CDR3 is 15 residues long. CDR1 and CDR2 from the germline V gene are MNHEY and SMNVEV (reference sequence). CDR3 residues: CASSLGVNSNQPQHF.

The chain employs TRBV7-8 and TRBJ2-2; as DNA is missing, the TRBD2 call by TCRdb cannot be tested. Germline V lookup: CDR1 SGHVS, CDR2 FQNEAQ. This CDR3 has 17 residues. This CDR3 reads CASSFQTSGINTGELFF.

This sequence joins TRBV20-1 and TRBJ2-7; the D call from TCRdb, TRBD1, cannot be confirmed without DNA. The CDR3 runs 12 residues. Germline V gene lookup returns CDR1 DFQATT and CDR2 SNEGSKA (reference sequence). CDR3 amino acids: CSAEGQDYEQYF.

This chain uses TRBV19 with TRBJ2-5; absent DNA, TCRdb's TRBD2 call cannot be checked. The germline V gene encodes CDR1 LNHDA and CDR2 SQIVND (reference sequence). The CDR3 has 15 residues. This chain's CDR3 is CASSIIAGDQETQYF.

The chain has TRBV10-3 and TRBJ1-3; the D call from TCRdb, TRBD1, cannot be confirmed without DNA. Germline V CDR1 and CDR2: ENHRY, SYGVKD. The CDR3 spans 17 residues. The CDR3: CAIQRGAGQGAENTIYF.

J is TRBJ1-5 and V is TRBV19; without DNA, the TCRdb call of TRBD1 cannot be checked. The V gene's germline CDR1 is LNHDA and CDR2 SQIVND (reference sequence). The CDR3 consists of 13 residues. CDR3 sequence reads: CASRGDIYQPQHF.

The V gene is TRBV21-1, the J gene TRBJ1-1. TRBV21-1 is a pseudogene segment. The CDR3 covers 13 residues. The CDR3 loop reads CARQRVGNTEAFF.

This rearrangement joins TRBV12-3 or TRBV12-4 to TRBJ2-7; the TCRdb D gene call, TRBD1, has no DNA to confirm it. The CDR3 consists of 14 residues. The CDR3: CASSPRDREYEQYF.

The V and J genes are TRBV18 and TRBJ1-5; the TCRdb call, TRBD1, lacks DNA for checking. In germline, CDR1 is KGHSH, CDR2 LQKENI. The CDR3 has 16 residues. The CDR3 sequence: CASSRRGQGLNQPQHF.

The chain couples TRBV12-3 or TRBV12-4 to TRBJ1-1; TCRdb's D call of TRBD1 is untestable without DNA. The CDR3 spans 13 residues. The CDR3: CASRGQYLTEAFF.

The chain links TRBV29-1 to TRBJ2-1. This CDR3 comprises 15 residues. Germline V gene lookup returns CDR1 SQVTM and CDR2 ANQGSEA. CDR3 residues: CSVGKKGSSYNEQFF.

CDR3 sequence reads: CASSPPRGLAGEETQYF. The chain is built from TRBV11-2 and TRBJ2-5; TCRdb selects TRBD2, and the lack of DNA leaves this call unchecked. Per germline, CDR1 SGHAT and CDR2 FQNNGV. The CDR3 covers 17 residues.

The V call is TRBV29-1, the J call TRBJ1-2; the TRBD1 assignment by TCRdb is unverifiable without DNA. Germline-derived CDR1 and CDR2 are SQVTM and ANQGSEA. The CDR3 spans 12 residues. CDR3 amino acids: CSVTEQPWSYTF.

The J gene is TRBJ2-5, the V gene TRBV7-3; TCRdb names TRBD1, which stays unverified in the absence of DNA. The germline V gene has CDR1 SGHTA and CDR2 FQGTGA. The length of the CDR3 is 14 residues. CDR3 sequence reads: CASSPQGDQETQYF.

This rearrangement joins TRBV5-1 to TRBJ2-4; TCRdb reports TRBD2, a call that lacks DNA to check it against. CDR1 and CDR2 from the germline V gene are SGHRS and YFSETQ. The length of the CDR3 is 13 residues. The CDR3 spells CASSLPLGGIQYF.

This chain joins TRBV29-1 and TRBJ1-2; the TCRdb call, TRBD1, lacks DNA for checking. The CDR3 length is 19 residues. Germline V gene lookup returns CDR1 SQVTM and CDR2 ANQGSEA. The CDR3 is CSVEGGFGTDPDTDYGYTF.

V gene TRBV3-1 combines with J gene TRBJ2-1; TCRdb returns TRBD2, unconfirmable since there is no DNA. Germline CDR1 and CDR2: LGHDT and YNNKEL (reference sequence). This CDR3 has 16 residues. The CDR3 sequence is CASSRGGTSGYNEQFF.

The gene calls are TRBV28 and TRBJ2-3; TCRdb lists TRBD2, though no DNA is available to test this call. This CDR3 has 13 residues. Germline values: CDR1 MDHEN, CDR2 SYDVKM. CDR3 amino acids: CASKGTFPDTQYF.

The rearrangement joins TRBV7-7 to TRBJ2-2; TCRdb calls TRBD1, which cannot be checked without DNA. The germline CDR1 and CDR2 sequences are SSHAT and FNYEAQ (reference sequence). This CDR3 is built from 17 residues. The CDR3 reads CASSGVGQGPNTGELFF.